This record covers a single T cell receptor (beta chain). These data are taken from a study of blood T cell repertoires in COVID-19. From germline, CDR1 is LNHDA and CDR2 SQIVND (reference sequence). V was pared by 0 bases and J by 8 bases, with 17 bases between. The CDR3 extends over 16 amino acids. Using immunoSEQ multiplex PCR, the repertoire was profiled, and TCRdb retains in-frame clones only, with some absent. Here the sample spans roughly 300,000 clones, more than 75% being singletons. The V call is TRBV19, the J call TRBJ2-4; perhaps TRBD1 as D (6 bases). This sequence originates from a woman aged 50 to 60 who had recovered from COVID-19. Specimen: peripheral blood. CDR3 sequence reads: CASSIDLTTGWDIQYF. The CDR3, as DNA: TGTGCCAGTAGTATAGATTTAACAACAGGGTGGGACATTCAGTACTTC.